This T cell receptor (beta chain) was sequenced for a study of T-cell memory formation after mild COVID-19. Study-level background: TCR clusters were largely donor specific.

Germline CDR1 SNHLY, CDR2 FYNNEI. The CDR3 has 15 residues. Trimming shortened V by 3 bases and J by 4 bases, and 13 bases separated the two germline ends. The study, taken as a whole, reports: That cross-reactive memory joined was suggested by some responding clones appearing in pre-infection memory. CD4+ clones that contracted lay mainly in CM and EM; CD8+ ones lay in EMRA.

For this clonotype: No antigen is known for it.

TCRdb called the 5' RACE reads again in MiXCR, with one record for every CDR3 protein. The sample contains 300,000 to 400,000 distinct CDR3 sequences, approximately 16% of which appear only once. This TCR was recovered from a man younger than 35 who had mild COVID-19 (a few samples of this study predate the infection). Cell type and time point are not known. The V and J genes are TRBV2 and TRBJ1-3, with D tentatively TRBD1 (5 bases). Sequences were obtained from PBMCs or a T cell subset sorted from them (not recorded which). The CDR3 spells CASSDIGWGGNTIYF. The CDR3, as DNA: TGTGCCAGCAGTGATATCGGTTGGGGGGGAAACACCATATATTTT. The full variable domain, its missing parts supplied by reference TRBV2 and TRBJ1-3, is EPEVTQTPSHQVTQMGQEVILRCVPISNHLYFYWYRQILGQKVEFLVSFYNNEISEKSEIFDDQFSVERPDGSNFTLKIRSTKLEDSAMYFCASSDIGWGGNTIYFGEGSWLTVV.